This entry concerns a single T cell receptor (beta chain). Antigen: not known. The data originate from a study of radiation and T cells in renal cell carcinoma. Study summary: Nephrectomy followed 15 Gy stereotactic body radiation by 4 weeks.

Broader study findings: From baseline, blood top tumor clonotypes peaked at 2 weeks post-radiation.

Assay used: immunoSEQ multiplex PCR; TCRdb lists only in-frame clones, some missing. The sample has about 150,000 clones; over 80% are singletons. CDR3 size: 11 residues. V was cut by 6 bases and J by 5 bases, with 7 bases left in between. Germline CDR1 and CDR2: MNHNS and SASEGT. The sample's time point: blood 2 weeks post-SBRT. Documented treatment: 15 Gy SBRT to primary tumor, nephrectomy 4 weeks later. The chain joins TRBV6-1 to TRBJ2-5; possible D gene TRBD1, 5 bases. The receptor was isolated from a woman aged 50 to 60 with renal cell carcinoma. This specimen consisted of blood, obtained from a patient whose treatment included radiotherapy and nephrectomy. CDR3 DNA sequence: TGTGCCAGCAGGGGGCTGGAGACCCAGTACTTC. Encoded protein: CASRGLETQYF.